Listed below are T cell receptor beta chains from one sample, sequenced in a study of blood T cells in healthy people across ages. TCRdb called the 5' RACE reads again in MiXCR, with one record for every CDR3 protein. The profile shows just under 900,000 distinct CDR3 sequences, 29% of them singletons. Sequencing input: blood. These receptors originate from a woman older than 75 in good health. Both conserved end residues are part of each CDR3. Each record gives: V gene, D gene, clone size, CDR3 length, J gene, CDR3 DNA, CDR3 protein. The D gene is left open where the match is weak. Only part of the rows carry a size: once, few, many, or a class if the clone is expanded.

>TRBV7-2|NA|few|11|TRBJ1-2
TGTGCCAGCAGGGAGGGGGATCGCTACACCTTC
CASREGDRYTF
>TRBV10-3|NA|many|14|TRBJ2-7
TGTGCCATCAGTGCCCCCGGGGGCAGGTACGAGCAGTACTTC
CAISAPGGRYEQYF
>TRBV11-3|NA|few|15|TRBJ2-4
TGTGCCAGCAGTAACGCCTCAGGGGCCAAAAACATTCAGTACTTC
CASSNASGAKNIQYF
>TRBV5-1|NA|many|15|TRBJ1-2
TGCGCCAGCAGCAACGGACAGTTAACTAACTATGGCTACACCTTC
CASSNGQLTNYGYTF
>TRBV28|TRBD1|many|13|TRBJ2-7
TGTGCCAGCAGTGGGGACAGGGCCGACGAGCAGTACTTC
CASSGDRADEQYF
>TRBV7-9|NA|many|12|TRBJ2-7
TGTGCCAGCAGCTCTAGAGACTACGAGCAGTACTTC
CASSSRDYEQYF
>TRBV20-1|NA|NA|15|TRBJ2-6
TGCAGTGCTACTGGGCTTTTGGGTGGGGCCAACGTCCTGACTTTC
CSATGLLGGANVLTF
>TRBV20-1|NA|NA|12|TRBJ2-1
TGCAGTGCTAGAGACGAGGAGCGTGAGCAGTTCTTC
CSARDEEREQFF
>TRBV6-6|NA|NA|13|TRBJ2-3
TGTGCCAGCCGCGGTGAGGGGACAGATACGCAGTATTTT
CASRGEGTDTQYF
>TRBV20-1|NA|many|14|TRBJ1-6
TGCAGTGCTAGGCCGGGCGCGCCCAATTCACCCCTCCACTTT
CSARPGAPNSPLHF
>TRBV7-9|NA|few|15|TRBJ2-1
TGTGCCAGCAGCTTAGAGGTCTCTATATACAATGAGCAGTTCTTC
CASSLEVSIYNEQFF
>TRBV9|TRBD2|many|20|TRBJ2-5
TGTGCCAGCAGCGTAGGGACTAGCGGGGGGGCAGGAAAAACAGTGGAGACCCAGTACTTC
CASSVGTSGGAGKTVETQYF
>TRBV9|TRBD2|many|16|TRBJ2-1
TGTGCCAGCAGCGTAGGCAGCGGGGGATCCTACAATGAGCAGTTCTTC
CASSVGSGGSYNEQFF
>TRBV5-6|NA|many|11|TRBJ2-5
TGTGCCAGCAGCCAGGGGTCACCCCAGTACTTC
CASSQGSPQYF
>TRBV4-1|NA|many|14|TRBJ1-2
TGCGCCAGCAGCCAAGGCTTACAGGAGTATGGCTACACCTTC
CASSQGLQEYGYTF
>TRBV16|TRBD1|NA|16|TRBJ1-5
TGTGCCAGCAGCCAAGGGACAGGGAGGAGCAATCAGCCCCAGCATTTT
CASSQGTGRSNQPQHF
>TRBV11-2|NA|NA|16|TRBJ1-6
TGTGCCAACAGCTTAGCCGCGTCCCGGGTGGATTCACCCCTCCACTTT
CANSLAASRVDSPLHF
>TRBV28|TRBD1|many|15|TRBJ1-4
TGTGCCAGCACTCTCCCCGGGACAGCTAATGAAAAACTGTTTTTT
CASTLPGTANEKLFF
>TRBV28|NA|few|12|TRBJ1-1
TGTGCCAGCATTGGCATGAACACTGAAGCTTTCTTT
CASIGMNTEAFF
>TRBV28|NA|few|14|TRBJ2-3
TGTGCCAGCAATGGAGCGCCTCCTGTGGATACGCAGTATTTT
CASNGAPPVDTQYF
>TRBV7-2|NA|many|15|TRBJ1-6
TGTGCCAGCAGCTTAGGAGGGACGGGAAATTCACCCCTCCACTTT
CASSLGGTGNSPLHF
>TRBV20-1|NA|few|13|TRBJ2-1
TGCAGTGCTAGAGGCCCTGACTACAATGAGCAGTTCTTC
CSARGPDYNEQFF
>TRBV19|NA|NA|13|TRBJ1-5
TGTGCCAGTAGTAGACAGTGGTTACAGCCCCAGCATTTT
CASSRQWLQPQHF
>TRBV7-2|TRBD2|many|16|TRBJ2-5
TGTGCCAGCAGCTTACGACTAGCGGGGGGGCGGGAGACCCAGTACTTC
CASSLRLAGGRETQYF
>TRBV18|NA|few|15|TRBJ2-3
TGTGCCAGCTCAATCGGACCAGACCTCACAGATACGCAGTATTTT
CASSIGPDLTDTQYF
>TRBV6-5|NA|few|14|TRBJ1-1
TGTGCCAGCAGTCAACTTAGAGGGGGGCAAGGAGCTTTCTTT
CASSQLRGGQGAFF
>TRBV20-1|TRBD1|many|14|TRBJ1-2
TGCAGTGCCCAAAAGGGACAGGGGGCGATCGGCTACACCTTC
CSAQKGQGAIGYTF
>TRBV7-6|NA|many|14|TRBJ2-3
TGTGCCAGCAGCCGCGACAGGATACCAGATACGCAGTATTTT
CASSRDRIPDTQYF
>TRBV20-1|NA|many|13|TRBJ1-1
TGCAGTGCTAGTGGGTTAGGGGAGGGTGAAGCTTTCTTT
CSASGLGEGEAFF
>TRBV29-1|NA|few|12|TRBJ2-2
TGCAGCTCTGGGACTCCGCCCGGGGAGCTGTTTTTT
CSSGTPPGELFF
>TRBV5-1|NA|few|14|TRBJ1-1
TGCGCCAGCAGCTCCTCGGGCCTCAACACTGAAGCTTTCTTT
CASSSSGLNTEAFF
>TRBV4-1|TRBD2|NA|17|TRBJ2-3
TGCGCCAGCAGCCAAGTGTCTAGCGGGGGGGCAAGTGATACGCAGTATTTT
CASSQVSSGGASDTQYF
>TRBV20-1|NA|NA|14|TRBJ2-7
TGCAGTGCCCAATCTAGCGCGAGCTCCTACGAGCAGTACTTC
CSAQSSASSYEQYF
>TRBV27|TRBD1|NA|15|TRBJ2-1
TGTGCCAGCAGTTTGGGACAGGGGAGGTCTACTGAGCAGTTCTTC
CASSLGQGRSTEQFF
>TRBV28|TRBD1|NA|16|TRBJ2-3
TGTGCCAGCAGTCAACCCGGGACAGCTAGCACAGATACGCAGTATTTT
CASSQPGTASTDTQYF
>TRBV5-1|NA|many|13|TRBJ2-1
TGCGCCAGCAGCTCGGGGGGCCTCGATGAGCAGTTCTTC
CASSSGGLDEQFF
>TRBV6-1|TRBD1|many|16|TRBJ2-1
TGTGCCAGCAGGCAACAGGGGGAGGTGACCTACAATGAGCAGTTCTTC
CASRQQGEVTYNEQFF
>TRBV7-2|TRBD2|many|17|TRBJ2-5
TGTGCCAGCAGCCCCCGGACTAGCGGGGGGGCCGGGGAGACCCAGTACTTC
CASSPRTSGGAGETQYF
>TRBV20-1|TRBD2|NA|16|TRBJ2-5
TGCAGTGCCCTTAGGACTAGCGGGGGGCAGACGGAGACCCAGTACTTC
CSALRTSGGQTETQYF
>TRBV7-9|TRBD1|many|13|TRBJ2-1
TGTGCCAGCAGCGAACTACAGGGGAGCGAGCAGTTCTTC
CASSELQGSEQFF
>TRBV7-2|NA|many|15|TRBJ1-2
TGTGCCAGCAGCCCCCACTCAGGGCAACCGTATGGCTACACCTTC
CASSPHSGQPYGYTF
>TRBV20-1|NA|few|13|TRBJ1-4
TGCAGTGCCACAGGGACAACTAATGAAAAACTGTTTTTT
CSATGTTNEKLFF
>TRBV3-1|TRBD1|few|16|TRBJ2-7
TGTGCCAGCAGCCGCTCGCCCCCGGGACAGGGGTACGAGCAGTACTTC
CASSRSPPGQGYEQYF
>TRBV11-3|NA|NA|13|TRBJ2-3
TGTGCCAGCAGCTTAGGGTTGGGAGATACGCAGTATTTT
CASSLGLGDTQYF
>TRBV5-1|TRBD1|many|16|TRBJ2-5
TGCGCCAGCAGCTTGCGGGACAGCCTCTTTGGGGAGACCCAGTACTTC
CASSLRDSLFGETQYF
>TRBV28|NA|many|16|TRBJ2-7
TGTGCCACCAGTTTTGGTAGATTCCTTAATACCTACGAGCAGTACTTC
CATSFGRFLNTYEQYF
>TRBV6-5|TRBD1|few|14|TRBJ2-3
TGTGCCAGCAGACGAGGACAGGAAACAGATACGCAGTATTTT
CASRRGQETDTQYF
>TRBV12-3/TRBV12-4|NA|many|15|TRBJ2-5
TGTGCCAGCAGTCTTCGGGGAGGGGGGTCTGAGACCCAGTACTTC
CASSLRGGGSETQYF
>TRBV7-9|NA|NA|13|TRBJ1-1
TGTGCCAGCGCCGTCCCCACCTACACTGAAGCTTTCTTT
CASAVPTYTEAFF
>TRBV12-3/TRBV12-4|NA|many|14|TRBJ2-6
TGTGCCAGCAGTTTTGGAGGGGGGGCCAACGTCCTGACTTTC
CASSFGGGANVLTF
>TRBV5-1|NA|NA|14|TRBJ1-5
TGCGCCAGCAGCATGGGCGAGCGCAGTCAGCCCCAGCATTTT
CASSMGERSQPQHF
>TRBV5-1|NA|many|16|TRBJ2-7
TGCGCCAGCAGCAGCTTCACCTGGACAGTCTCCCACGAGCAGTACTTC
CASSSFTWTVSHEQYF
>TRBV27|TRBD1|many|14|TRBJ1-5
TGTGCCAGCAGGTTCAGGGGGCGGGGGCAGCCCCAGCATTTT
CASRFRGRGQPQHF
>TRBV14|TRBD2|few|17|TRBJ2-7
TGTGCCAGCAGCCAAGAGGTACAGCGGGGTTATTACAATGAGCAGTACTTC
CASSQEVQRGYYNEQYF
>TRBV12-3/TRBV12-4|NA|NA|16|TRBJ2-1
TGTGCCAGCAGCTTAACTAGTGGGAGGTCCTACAATGAGCAGTTCTTC
CASSLTSGRSYNEQFF